These 20 T cell receptor beta chains came from one sample sequenced in a study of T cell repertoires in cytomegalovirus infection. TCRdb analysed the reads with MiXCR anew, one entry per CDR3 protein. The repertoire holds a few hundred thousand distinct CDR3 sequences, with roughly 9.5% as singletons. Input material: PBMCs. The origin of the receptors is a human donor in good health (CMV status not recorded). Some clones in this sample may be carry-over from other donors' samples.

This rearrangement joins TRBV20-1 to TRBJ1-1, with D unclear. Between the trimmed V and J ends, which lost 0 bases and 0 bases, there was a span of 2 bases. CDR1 is DFQATT, CDR2 SNEGSKA, per germline (reference sequence). CDR3 length: 12 amino acids. CDR3 protein: CSARDMNTEAFF. In DNA form, the CDR3 reads TGCAGTGCTAGAGACATGAACACTGAAGCTTTCTTT.

The rearrangement links TRBV6-6 to TRBJ2-2; D is ambiguous. Germline CDR1 reads MNHNY; CDR2 reads SVGAGI (reference sequence). Trimming removed 6 bases from V and 1 base from J, with 12 bases in between. The CDR3 sequence is 15 residues long. In DNA, the CDR3 is TGTGCCAGCAGCATTCTTGACGGGAACACCGGGGAGCTGTTTTTT. It translates to CASSILDGNTGELFF.

This chain links TRBV28 with TRBJ2-7; D is ambiguous. This CDR3 contains 14 residues. The V end lost 3 bases, the J end lost 4 bases, and 13 bases lay between the germline ends. Germline loops: CDR1 MDHEN, CDR2 SYDVKM. This chain's CDR3 is CASSFRQEKYEQYF. CDR3 nucleotides: TGTGCCAGCAGTTTTAGACAAGAAAAGTACGAGCAGTACTTC.

In this sample, this clonotype turned up many times. The chain's CDR3 is CASSLGSAYEQYF. In DNA form, the CDR3 reads TGTGCCAGCAGCTTGGGCAGCGCCTACGAGCAGTACTTC. The chain has TRBV7-9 and TRBJ2-7; D ambiguous. The CDR3 extends over 13 amino acids. The germline V gene has CDR1 SEHNR and CDR2 FQNEAQ (reference sequence). The germline V and J ends were trimmed by 3 bases and 2 bases, with 8 bases remaining between them.

V gene TRBV7-3 combines with J gene TRBJ2-4; TRBD2 agrees at 7 bases. With V trimmed by 4 bases and J by 2 bases, 2 bases remained unmatched. The germline gives CDR1 SGHTA, CDR2 FQGTGA. CDR3 length: 14 amino acids. The CDR3 sequence is CASSSGGTKNIQYF. CDR3 nucleotide sequence: TGTGCCAGCAGCTCCGGGGGGACCAAAAACATTCAGTACTTC.

This clonotype was found many times. The chain carries TRBV7-2 and TRBJ1-2; tentative D call: TRBD1 (6 bases). This CDR3 spans 13 amino acids. Germline V lookup: CDR1 SGHTA, CDR2 FQGNSA. V gave up 5 bases and J gave up 7 bases, with 14 bases separating them. The CDR3 protein is CASSPPGGFGYTF. CDR3 DNA sequence: TGTGCCAGCAGCCCCCCTGGGGGCTTTGGCTACACCTTC.

The chain recombines TRBV19 with TRBJ2-4; 10 positions agree with TRBD1. The V and J ends lost 3 bases and 0 bases, in that order; junction bases with no gene match: 8. Germline CDR1 reads LNHDA; CDR2 reads SQIVND (reference sequence). There are 18 residues in the CDR3. The CDR3 protein is CASSIRDRGLLAKNIQYF. The DNA of the CDR3 is TGTGCCAGTAGTATCCGCGACAGGGGGCTGTTAGCCAAAAACATTCAGTACTTC.

This clonotype was seen more than once but under ten times. This chain uses TRBV6-2 or TRBV6-3 with TRBJ2-1; D may be TRBD2 (5 bases). The CDR3 has 15 amino acids. Trimming removed 6 bases at V and 8 bases at J, with 20 bases between. CDR1 and CDR2 from the germline V gene are MNHEY and SVGEGT. DNA of the CDR3: TGTGCCAGCAGGCCATTGGGGAGCGCGAGATATGAGCAGTTCTTC. Translation gives CASRPLGSARYEQFF.

A single count supports this clonotype. This sequence may be a read error, since a much larger clone differs from it by one base. The V and J genes are TRBV19 and TRBJ1-2; D is unclear. Germline V CDR1 and CDR2: LNHDA, SQIVND (reference sequence). CDR3 length: 14 amino acids. V gave up 8 bases and J gave up 0 bases, with 13 bases separating them. This CDR3 reads CASLAAAANYGYTF. In DNA form, the CDR3 reads TGTGCCAGTTTAGCGGCAGCCGCTAACTATGGCTACACCTTC.

This clonotype was counted ten times or more. The V and J genes are TRBV4-3 and TRBJ1-5; D gene uncertain. From germline, CDR1 is LGHNA and CDR2 YSLEER. Trimming stripped 0 bases from V and 7 bases from J, with 7 bases between. CDR3 length: 13 amino acids. CDR3 nucleotides: TGCGCCAGCAGCCAAGATCTCGGGCAGCCCCAGCATTTT. This codes for CASSQDLGQPQHF.

This clonotype was counted at least ten times. This sequence joins TRBV19 and TRBJ2-3, with D possibly being TRBD1 or TRBD2 (5 bases each). The CDR3 has 15 amino acids. Germline CDR1 is LNHDA and CDR2 is SQIVND (reference sequence). V was clipped by 4 bases and J by 2 bases, with 13 bases between them. CDR3 nucleotide sequence: TGTGCCAGTAGTAGGGACGGACGATACACAGATACGCAGTATTTT. Protein product: CASSRDGRYTDTQYF. Together with reference TRBV19 and TRBJ2-3, the CDR3 gives the full variable domain: DGGITQSPKYLFRKEGQNVTLSCEQNLNHDAMYWYRQDPGQGLRLIYYSQIVNDFQKGDIAEGYSVSREKKESFPLTVTSAQKNPTAFYLCASSRDGRYTDTQYFGPGTRLTVL.

V and J are TRBV12-3 or TRBV12-4 and TRBJ1-5; D gene ambiguous. Trimming removed 1 base at V and 9 bases at J, with 13 bases between. CDR3 length: 14 amino acids. The CDR3 bases are TGTGCCAGCAGTTTAGAGGGTGGGATCCGGCCCCAGCATTTT. This translates into CASSLEGGIRPQHF.

This clonotype was recorded a few times. V gene TRBV12-3 or TRBV12-4 combines with J gene TRBJ1-5, with D possibly TRBD1 on 6 matching bases. V was cut by 9 bases and J by 0 bases, with 12 bases left in between. The CDR3 covers 14 residues. CDR3 region: CASYQGYSNQPQHF. The DNA for the CDR3 is TGTGCCAGTTATCAGGGGTATAGCAATCAGCCCCAGCATTTT.

This clonotype has ten or more counts. One end of the junction fails to match germline, which may point to a read error. The chain couples TRBV7-2 to TRBJ2-7, with TRBD2 identical over 14 bases. The CDR3 extends over 14 amino acids. Looked up from germline, CDR1 is SGHTA and CDR2 is FQGNSA. The DNA for the CDR3 is TGTGCCAGCAGCCTGGGACTAGCGGGGGACTTACTGAACTTC. Translation: CASSLGLAGDLLNF. Filled out from reference TRBV7-2 and TRBJ2-7, the complete variable domain reads GAGVSQSPSNKVTEKGKDVELRCDPISGHTALYWYRQSLGQGLEFLIYFQGNSAPDKSGLPSDRFSAERTGGSVSTLTIQRTQQEDSAVYLCASSLGLAGDLLNFGPGTRLTVT.

A remark on this clonotype: This may come from a read error, since a much larger clone is one base off. The rearrangement uses TRBV7-8 and TRBJ2-3; D might be TRBD2 (6 bases). The V gene's germline CDR1 is SGHVS and CDR2 FQNEAQ. The CDR3 loop spans 13 amino acids. The CDR3 coding sequence is TGTGCCAGCCGCGGGGTCTCCACAGAAACGCAGTATTTT. This codes for CASRGVSTETQYF.

This clonotype was observed many times. The CDR3 DNA reads TGTGCCAGCAGCTTAAGTGGCGAGACCCAGTACTTC. Its protein product is CASSLSGETQYF. J is TRBJ2-5 and V is TRBV7-2; D is ambiguous. Per germline, CDR1 SGHTA and CDR2 FQGNSA. Trimming cost V 2 bases and J 5 bases, with 6 bases left between them. The CDR3 is 12 residues long.

This clonotype was picked up a small number of times. The rearrangement links TRBV28 to TRBJ1-5; possibly TRBD1 for D (5 bases). The CDR3 sequence is 16 residues long. With 1 base removed from V and 4 bases from J, the gap between germline ends came to 14 bases. Per the germline V gene, CDR1 is MDHEN and CDR2 is SYDVKM. The CDR3 DNA follows: TGTGCCAGCAGTTTATTGGGGGGAGCTCCAAATCAGCCCCAGCATTTT. Translating it yields CASSLLGGAPNQPQHF.

This clonotype was counted a few times. V gene TRBV3-1 combines with J gene TRBJ2-7; D possibly matches TRBD1 or TRBD2 (6 bases each). V was trimmed by 6 bases and J by 7 bases, leaving 10 bases between them. Germline V lookup: CDR1 LGHDT, CDR2 YNNKEL (reference sequence). The CDR3 runs to 11 residues. CDR3 sequence reads: CASSRRGEQYF. CDR3 nucleotide sequence: TGTGCCAGCAGTCGGAGGGGGGAGCAGTACTTC.

Many counts were recorded for this clonotype. The genes are TRBV7-2 and TRBJ2-5, with 14 bases aligning to TRBD2. CDR1 and CDR2 from the germline V gene are SGHTA and FQGNSA. The CDR3 has 15 amino acids. J was trimmed by 6 bases and V by 3 bases; bases with no gene match: 3. The CDR3: CASSFGTSGSQTQYF. CDR3 nucleotide sequence: TGTGCCAGCAGCTTCGGGACTAGCGGGAGCCAGACCCAGTACTTC.

This clonotype showed up many times. DNA of the CDR3: TGCAGTGCTAGTCCTACAGGCCAAACGGGGAACTATGGCTACACCTTC. Translating gives CSASPTGQTGNYGYTF. This rearrangement joins TRBV20-1 to TRBJ1-2; D perhaps matches TRBD1 (5 bases). CDR1 is DFQATT, CDR2 SNEGSKA, per germline (reference sequence). Deletions cut 3 bases from V and 2 bases from J, with 19 bases between. This CDR3 contains 16 residues.